In this sample, the clone carrying this T cell receptor beta chain turned up many times. Its specificity is unknown. These data come from a study of T-cell reconstitution after alpha-beta-depleted transplantation in children. General study points: T-cell counts and diversity were attributed mostly to newly produced T cells one year after transplant. There were reportedly several hundred expanded graft clones from which alpha-beta T cells came about two months after transplant.

Preparing the TCRbeta library involved the use of unique molecular identifiers. TCRdb passed the PCR reads through MiXCR, listing each CDR3 protein once. The profile shows hundreds of thousands of distinct CDR3 sequences, 15% to 20% of them singletons. Sequencing was performed on PBMCs, mostly from graft donor cells, taken 360 days after TCRalphabeta/CD19-depleted stem cell transplant. The clonotype originates from a male patient aged 5 to 17 who had a stem cell transplant for acute lymphoblastic leukemia, so the T cells may come from the graft donor.

The CDR3 region has the DNA TGCAGTGCTAGCGGAGTGGCGGGAGGGCGCACAGATACGCAGTATTTT. Protein product: CSASGVAGGRTDTQYF. The chain combines TRBV20-1 with TRBJ2-3, with 9 bases fitting TRBD2. V lost 3 bases and J lost 1; bases outside the gene matches: 8. From germline, CDR1 is DFQATT and CDR2 SNEGSKA (reference sequence). The CDR3 runs to 16 residues.